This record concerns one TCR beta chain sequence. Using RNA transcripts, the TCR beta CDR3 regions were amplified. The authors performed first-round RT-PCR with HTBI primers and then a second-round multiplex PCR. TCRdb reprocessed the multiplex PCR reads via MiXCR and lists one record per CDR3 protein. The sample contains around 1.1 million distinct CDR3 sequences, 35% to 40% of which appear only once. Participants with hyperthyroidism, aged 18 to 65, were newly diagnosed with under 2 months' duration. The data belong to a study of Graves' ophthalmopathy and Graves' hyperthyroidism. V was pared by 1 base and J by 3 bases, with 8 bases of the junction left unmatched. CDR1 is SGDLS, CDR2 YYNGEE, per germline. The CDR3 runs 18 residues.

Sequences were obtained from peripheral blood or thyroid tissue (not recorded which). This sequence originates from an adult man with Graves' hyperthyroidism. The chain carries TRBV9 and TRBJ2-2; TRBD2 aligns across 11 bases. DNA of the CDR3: TGTGCCAGCAGCGTATCCTCTCTAGCGGGGGGATACACCGGGGAGCTGTTTTTT. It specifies CASSVSSLAGGYTGELFF.